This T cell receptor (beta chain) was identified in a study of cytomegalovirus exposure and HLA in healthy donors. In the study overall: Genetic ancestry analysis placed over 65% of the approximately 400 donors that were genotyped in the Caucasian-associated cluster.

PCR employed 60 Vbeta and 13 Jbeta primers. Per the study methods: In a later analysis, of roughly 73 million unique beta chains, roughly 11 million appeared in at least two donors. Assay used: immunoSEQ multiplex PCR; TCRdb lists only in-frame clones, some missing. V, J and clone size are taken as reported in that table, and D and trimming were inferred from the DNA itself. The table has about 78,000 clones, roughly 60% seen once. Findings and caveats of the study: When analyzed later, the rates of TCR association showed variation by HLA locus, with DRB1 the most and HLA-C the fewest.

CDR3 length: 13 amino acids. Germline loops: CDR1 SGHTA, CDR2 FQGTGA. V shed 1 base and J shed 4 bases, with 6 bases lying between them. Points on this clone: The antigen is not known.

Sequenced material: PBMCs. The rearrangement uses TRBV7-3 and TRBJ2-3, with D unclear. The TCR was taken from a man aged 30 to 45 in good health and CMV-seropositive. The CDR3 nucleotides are TGTGCCAGCAGCTTAATGCAGGCAGATACGCAGTATTTT. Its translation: CASSLMQADTQYF.